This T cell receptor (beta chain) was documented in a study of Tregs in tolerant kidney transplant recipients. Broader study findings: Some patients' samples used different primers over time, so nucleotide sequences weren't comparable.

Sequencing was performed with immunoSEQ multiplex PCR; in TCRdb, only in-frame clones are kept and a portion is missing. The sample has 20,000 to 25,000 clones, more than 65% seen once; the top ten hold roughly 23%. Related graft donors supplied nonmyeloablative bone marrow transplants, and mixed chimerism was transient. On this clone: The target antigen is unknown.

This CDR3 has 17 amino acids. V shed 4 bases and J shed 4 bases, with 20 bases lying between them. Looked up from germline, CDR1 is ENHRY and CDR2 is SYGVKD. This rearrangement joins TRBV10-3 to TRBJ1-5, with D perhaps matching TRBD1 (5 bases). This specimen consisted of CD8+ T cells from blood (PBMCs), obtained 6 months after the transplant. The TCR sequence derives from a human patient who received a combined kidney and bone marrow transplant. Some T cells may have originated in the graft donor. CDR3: CAISGGEGRGRNQPQHF. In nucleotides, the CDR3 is TGTGCCATCAGTGGGGGGGAGGGACGGGGACGTAATCAGCCCCAGCATTTT.